The T cell receptor beta chain under discussion was sequenced for a study of response to subunit inactivated influenza vaccine. Via MiXCR, TCRdb re-called the RT-PCR reads, giving one row per CDR3 protein. The sample contains 450,000 to 500,000 distinct CDR3 sequences, roughly 9.7% of which appear only once. Only a few counts were recorded for this clonotype. Its target is not known. Study observations and caveats: Each seasonal influenza vaccination recruits few new T cells, the authors suggested.

The source of this sequence is a man over 45 who received an inactivated influenza vaccine. This specimen was PBMCs from blood, taken more than 35 days after vaccination.

For the CDR3, the DNA is TGCAGTGCTACTAGACAGGCCAATTATGGCTACACCTTC. It yields the protein CSATRQANYGYTF. The rearrangement joins TRBV20-1 to TRBJ1-2; the D gene is possibly TRBD1 (6 bases). The V end was cut by 4 bases, the J end by 5 bases, with 14 bases between. From germline, CDR1 is DFQATT and CDR2 SNEGSKA (reference sequence). The CDR3 runs to 13 residues.